This TCR beta chain was identified in a study of response to subunit inactivated influenza vaccine. TCRdb analysed the RT-PCR reads with MiXCR anew, one entry per CDR3 protein. The sample lists about 540,000 distinct CDR3 sequences; under 30% were seen once. The CDR3 totals 13 residues. Germline CDR1 LGHNA, CDR2 YSLEER. The V and J ends lost 3 bases and 3 bases respectively, with 8 bases between them. These data were likewise used in another study, on T cells expressing NK-cell markers. That report adds: Generation of TCR beta cDNA was performed by 5'RACE template switching incorporating UMIs.

The TCR originated in a man aged 50 to 60 who received an inactivated influenza vaccine. The V call is TRBV4-3, the J call TRBJ2-5; unclear D gene. The starting material was CD4+ T cells sorted from PBMCs, obtained 11 to 12 days after vaccination. CDR3 nucleotide sequence: TGCGCCAGCAGCCAGGGGTCGGAAGAGACCCAGTACTTC. This encodes CASSQGSEETQYF.